This T cell receptor (beta chain) is from a study of T cells in Graves' hyperthyroidism and ophthalmopathy. Study results and caveats: Most expanded thyroid clonotypes above 0.001 also appeared in blood. Model output signaled ophthalmopathy a median 6.5 months ahead of onset.

There are many counts of this clonotype. No antigen is known for it. Uncontrolled infections, other autoimmune diseases, pregnancy or lactation led to exclusion of patients. Diagnoses rested on clinical symptoms, serum thyroxine and TRAb, thyroid ultrasound and orbital computed tomography. Germline V lookup: CDR1 LGHDT, CDR2 YNNKEL (reference sequence). J lost 2 bases, V lost 7 bases, and 7 bases had no gene match. This CDR3 is 14 amino acids long. The source material, RNA transcripts, was used to amplify TCR beta CDR3 regions. Researchers ran a first-round RT-PCR on the TCR CDR3 using the HTBI primer set. TCRdb itself ran the multiplex PCR reads through MiXCR, one entry per CDR3 protein. The table lists some 500,000 distinct CDR3 sequences, roughly an eighth of them singletons.

The chain couples TRBV3-1 to TRBJ2-7, with 8 nucleotides matching TRBD2. The sequence came from a woman aged 18-30 years with Graves' hyperthyroidism. Material: blood. This CDR3 is CASTPSGPPYEQYF. For the CDR3, the DNA is TGTGCCAGCACCCCTAGCGGGCCACCCTACGAGCAGTACTTC.